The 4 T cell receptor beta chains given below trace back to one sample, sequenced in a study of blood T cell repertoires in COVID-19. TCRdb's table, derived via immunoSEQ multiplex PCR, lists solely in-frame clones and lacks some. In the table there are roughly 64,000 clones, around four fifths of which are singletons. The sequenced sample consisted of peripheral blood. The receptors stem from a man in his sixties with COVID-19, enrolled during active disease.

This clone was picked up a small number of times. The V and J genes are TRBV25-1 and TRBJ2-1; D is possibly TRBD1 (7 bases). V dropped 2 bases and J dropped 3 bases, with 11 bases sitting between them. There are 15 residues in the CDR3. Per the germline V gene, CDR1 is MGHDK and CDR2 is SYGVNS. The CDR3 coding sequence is TGTGCCAGCAGTGAAGGTCAGGGGGGCTACAATGAGCAGTTCTTC. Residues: CASSEGQGGYNEQFF. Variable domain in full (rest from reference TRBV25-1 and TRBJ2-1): EADIYQTPRYLVIGTGKKITLECSQTMGHDKMYWYQQDPGMELHLIHYSYGVNSTEKGDLSSESTVSRIRTEHFPLTLESARPSHTSQYLCASSEGQGGYNEQFFGPGTRLTVL.

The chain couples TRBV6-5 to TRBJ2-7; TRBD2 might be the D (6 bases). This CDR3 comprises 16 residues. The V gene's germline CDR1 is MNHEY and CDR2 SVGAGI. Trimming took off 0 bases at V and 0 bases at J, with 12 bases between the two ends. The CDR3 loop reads CASSYSNLAYSYEQYF. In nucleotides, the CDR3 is TGTGCCAGCAGTTACTCGAATCTAGCGTACTCCTACGAGCAGTACTTC.

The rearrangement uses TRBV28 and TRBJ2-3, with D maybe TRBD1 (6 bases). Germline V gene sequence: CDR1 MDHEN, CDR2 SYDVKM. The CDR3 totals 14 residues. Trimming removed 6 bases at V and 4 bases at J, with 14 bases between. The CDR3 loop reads CASSSTRGADTQYF. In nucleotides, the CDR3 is TGTGCCAGCAGCTCTACCAGGGGCGCAGATACGCAGTATTTT.

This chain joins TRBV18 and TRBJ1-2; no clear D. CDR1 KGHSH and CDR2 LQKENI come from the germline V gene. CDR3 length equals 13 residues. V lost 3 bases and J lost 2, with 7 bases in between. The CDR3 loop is CASSPEQNYGYTF. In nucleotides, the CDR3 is TGTGCCAGCTCACCTGAACAGAACTATGGCTACACCTTC.